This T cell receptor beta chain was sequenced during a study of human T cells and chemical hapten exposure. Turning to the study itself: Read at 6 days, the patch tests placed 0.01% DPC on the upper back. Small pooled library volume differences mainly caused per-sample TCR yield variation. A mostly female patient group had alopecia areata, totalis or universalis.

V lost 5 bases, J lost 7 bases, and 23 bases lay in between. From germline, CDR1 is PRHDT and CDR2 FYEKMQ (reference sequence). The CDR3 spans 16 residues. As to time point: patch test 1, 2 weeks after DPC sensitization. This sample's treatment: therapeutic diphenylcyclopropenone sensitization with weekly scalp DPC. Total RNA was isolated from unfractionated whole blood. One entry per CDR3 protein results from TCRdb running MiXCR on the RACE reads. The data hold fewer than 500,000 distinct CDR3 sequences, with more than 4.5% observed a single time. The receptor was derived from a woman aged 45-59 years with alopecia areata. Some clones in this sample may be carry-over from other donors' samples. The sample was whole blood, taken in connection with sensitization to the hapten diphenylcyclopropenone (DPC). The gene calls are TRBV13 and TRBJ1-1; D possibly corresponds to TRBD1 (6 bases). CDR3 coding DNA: TGTGCCAGCAGCCCCACCAATAGGGGGGCGCCAGATGAAGCTTTCTTT. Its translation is CASSPTNRGAPDEAFF.